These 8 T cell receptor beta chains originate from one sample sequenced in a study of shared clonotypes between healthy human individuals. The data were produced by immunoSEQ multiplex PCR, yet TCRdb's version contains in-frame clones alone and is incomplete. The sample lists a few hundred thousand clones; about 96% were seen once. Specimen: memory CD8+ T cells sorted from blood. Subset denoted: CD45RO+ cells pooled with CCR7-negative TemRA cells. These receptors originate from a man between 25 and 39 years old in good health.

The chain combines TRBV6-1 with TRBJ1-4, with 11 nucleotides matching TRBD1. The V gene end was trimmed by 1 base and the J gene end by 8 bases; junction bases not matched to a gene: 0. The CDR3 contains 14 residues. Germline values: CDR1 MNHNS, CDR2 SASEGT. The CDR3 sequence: CASSEGTGGEKLFF. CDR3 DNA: TGTGCCAGCAGTGAAGGGACAGGGGGCGAAAAACTGTTTTTT.

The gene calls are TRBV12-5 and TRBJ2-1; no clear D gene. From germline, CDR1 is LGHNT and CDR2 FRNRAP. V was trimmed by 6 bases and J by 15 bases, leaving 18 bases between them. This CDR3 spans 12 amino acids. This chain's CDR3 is CASGPNRALLFF. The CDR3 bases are TGTGCTAGTGGCCCCAACCGGGCTCTACTGTTCTTC.

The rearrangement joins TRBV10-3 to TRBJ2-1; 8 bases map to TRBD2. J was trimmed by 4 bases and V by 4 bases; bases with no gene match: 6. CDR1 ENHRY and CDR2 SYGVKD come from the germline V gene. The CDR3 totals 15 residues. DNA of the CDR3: TGTGCCATCAGTGGAGGGCTAGCGGGTTACAATGAGCAGTTCTTC. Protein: CAISGGLAGYNEQFF.

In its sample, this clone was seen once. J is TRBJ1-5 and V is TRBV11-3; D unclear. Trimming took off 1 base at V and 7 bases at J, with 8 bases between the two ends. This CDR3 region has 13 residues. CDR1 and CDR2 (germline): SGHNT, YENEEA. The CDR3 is CASSLVSRQPQHF. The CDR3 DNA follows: TGTGCCAGCAGCTTAGTCTCGCGGCAGCCCCAGCATTTT. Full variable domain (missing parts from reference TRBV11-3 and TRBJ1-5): EAGVVQSPRYKIIEKKQPVAFWCNPISGHNTLYWYLQNLGQGPELLIRYENEEAVDDSQLPKDRFSAERLKGVDSTLKIQPAELGDSAVYLCASSLVSRQPQHFGDGTRLSIL.

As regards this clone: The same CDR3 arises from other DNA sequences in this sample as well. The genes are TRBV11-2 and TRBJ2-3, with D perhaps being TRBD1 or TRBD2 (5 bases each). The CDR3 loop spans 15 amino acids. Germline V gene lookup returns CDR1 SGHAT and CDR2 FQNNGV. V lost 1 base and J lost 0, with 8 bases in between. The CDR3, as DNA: TGTGCCAGCAGCTTAGGGGGGTCTAGCACAGATACGCAGTATTTT. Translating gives CASSLGGSSTDTQYF.

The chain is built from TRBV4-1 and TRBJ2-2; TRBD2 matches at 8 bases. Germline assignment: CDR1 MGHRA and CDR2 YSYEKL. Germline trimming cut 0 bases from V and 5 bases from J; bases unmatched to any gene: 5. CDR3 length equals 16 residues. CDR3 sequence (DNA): TGCGCCAGCAGCCAAGATCCCAGCGGGAGAACCGGGGAGCTGTTTTTT. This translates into CASSQDPSGRTGELFF.

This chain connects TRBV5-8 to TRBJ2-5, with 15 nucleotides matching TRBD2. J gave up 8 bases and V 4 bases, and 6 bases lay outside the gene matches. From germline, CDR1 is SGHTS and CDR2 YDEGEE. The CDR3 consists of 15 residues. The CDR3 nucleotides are TGTGCCAGCAGCCCGAGGGGACTAGCGGGGGGAACCCAGTACTTC. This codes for CASSPRGLAGGTQYF.

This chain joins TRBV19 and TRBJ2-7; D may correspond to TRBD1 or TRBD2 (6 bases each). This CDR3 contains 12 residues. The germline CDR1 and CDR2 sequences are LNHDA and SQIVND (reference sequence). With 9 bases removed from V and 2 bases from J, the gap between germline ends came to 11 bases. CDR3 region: CASGGGTYEQYF. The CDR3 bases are TGTGCCAGCGGAGGGGGGACCTACGAGCAGTACTTC.